The present TCR beta chain was sequenced within a study of OX40 agonist ivuxolimab in advanced cancers. Assay: immunoSEQ multiplex PCR; the TCRdb copy retains only in-frame clones and omits some. This sample yields roughly 32,000 clones, of which roughly nine tenths are seen a single time; more than 25% belongs to the top ten. V trimming: 5 bases; J trimming: 4 bases; junction bases outside the gene matches: 5. The CDR3 has 15 residues. Germline CDR1 reads MGHRA; CDR2 reads YSYEKL. The table lists this clone with a count of one. The rearrangement joins TRBV4-1 to TRBJ1-6; 7 positions agree with TRBD1. The source material was CD4+ or CD8+ T cells sorted from blood, sampled in a trial of the OX40 agonist ivuxolimab. The origin of this receptor is an adult with an advanced solid tumor such as melanoma, head and neck, liver or kidney cancer. In DNA, the CDR3 is TGCGCCAGCAGCTTCGACAGGGAGTATAATTCACCCCTCCACTTT. Protein product: CASSFDREYNSPLHF.